Listed here are 30 T cell receptor beta chains from one sample, sequenced in a study of beta chain features in type 1 diabetes. The study's findings and limits: For Type 1 diabetes patients, all four CD4+ subsets carried TCRB CDR3s that were moderately but significantly shorter.

What was sequenced were expressed TCRB transcripts, since all of the isolated RNA had been reverse transcribed. Sequenced by immunoSEQ multiplex PCR; TCRdb stores in-frame clones only, minus some. The sample has over 150,000 clones; 10% are singletons. Antigens of these TCRs are unknown. Sequenced: central memory CD4+ T cells from blood. These receptors all stem from a man aged 30 to 45 with type 1 diabetes.

The sample holds a few counts of this clone. This chain links TRBV30 with TRBJ2-3; D is perhaps TRBD1 (5 bases). The germline V gene has CDR1 GTSNPN and CDR2 SVGIG (reference sequence). V dropped 2 bases and J dropped 2 bases, with 8 bases sitting between them. The CDR3 runs 13 residues. In nucleotides, the CDR3 is TGTGCCTGGAGTAGTGGACACACAGATACGCAGTATTTT. Protein product: CAWSSGHTDTQYF.

This chain connects TRBV18 to TRBJ1-2; weak D call: TRBD1 (6 bases). The length of the CDR3 is 14 residues. Germline loops: CDR1 KGHSH, CDR2 LQKENI. With 0 bases removed from V and 6 bases from J, the gap between germline ends came to 11 bases. The CDR3 sequence is CASSPPGTPNGYTF. CDR3 DNA: TGTGCCAGCTCACCACCCGGGACACCCAATGGCTACACCTTC.

The rearrangement uses TRBV28 and TRBJ1-1; 7 nucleotides match TRBD1. Germline V CDR1 and CDR2: MDHEN, SYDVKM. CDR3 length: 16 residues. V lost 3 bases and J lost 3; bases outside the gene matches: 10. CDR3 protein: CASSLSIGGGDTEAFF. The DNA of the CDR3 is TGTGCCAGCAGTTTGTCCATCGGAGGGGGCGACACTGAAGCTTTCTTT.

This clone was recorded a few times. V is TRBV5-4 and J is TRBJ2-1, with 9 nucleotides matching TRBD2. With V trimmed by 4 bases and J by 4 bases, 12 bases remained unmatched. The germline gives CDR1 SGHNT, CDR2 YYREEE (reference sequence). This CDR3 region has 17 residues. The CDR3 DNA reads TGTGCCAGCAGCCCCGATCCCTCTAGCGGGACGTACAATGAGCAGTTCTTC. Amino acid sequence: CASSPDPSSGTYNEQFF.

This clone turned up a few times. The J gene is TRBJ2-7, the V gene TRBV18; 11 bases align to TRBD2. J lost 0 bases, V lost 0 bases, and 7 bases had no gene match. CDR1 is KGHSH and CDR2 is LQKENI in the germline V gene. The length of the CDR3 is 18 residues. CDR3 bases: TGTGCCAGCTCACCACCGGGTTCTAGCGGGAGGAGCTCCTACGAGCAGTACTTC. As protein: CASSPPGSSGRSSYEQYF.

The chain recombines TRBV7-9 with TRBJ1-3, with D unclear. The CDR3 contains 13 residues. Germline-derived CDR1 and CDR2 are SEHNR and FQNEAQ (reference sequence). Trimming took off 6 bases at V and 7 bases at J, with 13 bases between the two ends. As DNA, the CDR3 is TGTGCCAGCAGAAGCACCTTAGCGAACACCATATATTTT. It is translated as CASRSTLANTIYF.

The V gene is TRBV7-2, the J gene TRBJ1-2; perhaps TRBD1 as D (6 bases). Germline lookup yields CDR1 SGHTA and CDR2 FQGNSA. The CDR3 contains 13 residues. Trimming shortened V by 5 bases and J by 4 bases, and 11 bases separated the two germline ends. This chain's CDR3 is CASSPDSLYGYTF. For the CDR3, the DNA is TGTGCCAGCAGCCCGGACAGTCTCTATGGCTACACCTTC.

V and J are TRBV30 and TRBJ1-5; 8 positions match TRBD1. Looked up from germline, CDR1 is GTSNPN and CDR2 is SVGIG (reference sequence). This CDR3 is built from 14 residues. The V and J ends lost 2 bases and 3 bases, in that order; junction bases with no gene match: 3. CDR3 sequence reads: CAWSPRGLNQPQHF. The CDR3 coding sequence is TGTGCCTGGAGTCCCAGGGGGCTCAATCAGCCCCAGCATTTT.

In this sample, this clone turned up a few times. This sequence joins TRBV30 and TRBJ1-5; D not resolved. The germline gives CDR1 GTSNPN, CDR2 SVGIG (reference sequence). The CDR3 is 13 residues long. V lost 2 bases to trimming and J lost 3 bases, with 8 bases between them. CDR3 in amino acids: CAWSFHHNQPQHF. For the CDR3, the DNA is TGTGCCTGGAGTTTTCATCACAATCAGCCCCAGCATTTT.

This clone turned up a few times. The J gene is TRBJ2-7, the V gene TRBV28; D gene uncertain. Germline-derived CDR1 and CDR2 are MDHEN and SYDVKM. V lost 6 bases, J lost 3 bases, and 12 bases lay in between. This CDR3 is built from 13 residues. The CDR3 sequence is CASRKERGYEQYF. CDR3 sequence (DNA): TGTGCCAGCAGAAAGGAACGCGGCTACGAGCAGTACTTC.

In DNA form, the CDR3 reads TGTGCCAGCAGTTCATTCAGCGGCCCGTCCTACAATGAGCAGTTCTTC. Its translation is CASSSFSGPSYNEQFF. The chain joins TRBV28 to TRBJ2-1, with D possibly being TRBD2 (5 bases). The CDR3 totals 16 residues. CDR1 is MDHEN, CDR2 SYDVKM, per germline. The V and J ends lost 4 bases and 1 base respectively, with 14 bases between them.

This clone has a handful of counts. The rearrangement links TRBV6-1 to TRBJ1-3; 7 positions match TRBD1. J was trimmed by 4 bases and V by 8 bases; bases with no gene match: 5. The CDR3 consists of 13 residues. Germline lookup yields CDR1 MNHNS and CDR2 SASEGT. The CDR3 nucleotides read TGTGCCAGCCGGACAGGACCAGGAAACACCATATATTTT. It specifies CASRTGPGNTIYF.

This clone occurred a few times. The chain's CDR3 is CTTGGSGGATDTQYF. DNA for the CDR3: TGCACCACCGGCGGATCGGGAGGAGCCACAGATACGCAGTATTTT. The chain employs TRBV29-1 and TRBJ2-3; 7 bases agree with TRBD2. Germline CDR1 reads SQVTM; CDR2 reads ANQGSEA. The CDR3 loop spans 15 amino acids.

This clone was picked up a small number of times. The chain uses TRBV5-4 and TRBJ2-5; 10 nucleotides agree with TRBD2. This CDR3 comprises 16 residues. The trim removed 4 bases at V and 4 bases at J, leaving 10 bases unmatched. Per the germline V gene, CDR1 is SGHNT and CDR2 is YYREEE (reference sequence). The CDR3 here is CASSLSSGSGLETQYF. The CDR3 coding sequence is TGTGCCAGCAGCCTTTCTAGCGGGAGCGGGTTAGAGACCCAGTACTTC.

CDR3 loop: CASSFLASGRDEQFF. CDR3 DNA: TGTGCCAGCAGCTTCTTGGCTAGCGGGAGGGATGAGCAGTTCTTC. The gene calls are TRBV7-2 and TRBJ2-1; 12 bases line up with TRBD2. CDR3 length equals 15 residues. The germline V gene encodes CDR1 SGHTA and CDR2 FQGNSA. Unmatched junction bases numbered 5, after V lost 3 bases and J lost 8 bases.

The DNA for the CDR3 is TGTGCCGGGGACCCGGGAGGGCCGGAGACCCAGTACTTC. This sequence encodes CAGDPGGPETQYF. The gene calls are TRBV30 and TRBJ2-5, with 8 bases lining up with TRBD2. Per germline, CDR1 GTSNPN and CDR2 SVGIG (reference sequence). The CDR3 is 13 residues long. V lost 8 bases to trimming and J lost 5 bases; unmatched junction nucleotides: 10.

This clone was recorded a few times. The V call is TRBV11-3, the J call TRBJ1-1, with D perhaps matching TRBD1 (6 bases). In germline, CDR1 is SGHNT, CDR2 YENEEA. V lost 5 bases, J lost 1 base, and 14 bases lay in between. This CDR3 has 15 residues. CDR3 sequence reads: CASSRSQGSNTEAFF. CDR3 coding DNA: TGTGCCAGCAGCCGATCACAGGGATCGAACACTGAAGCTTTCTTT.

This rearrangement joins TRBV7-2 to TRBJ2-7, with 10 bases identical to TRBD1. There are 14 residues in the CDR3. V lost 5 bases and J lost 3; bases outside the gene matches: 4. The germline gives CDR1 SGHTA, CDR2 FQGNSA. CDR3 DNA: TGTGCCAGCAGCGAGGGACAGGGGTTCTACGAGCAGTACTTC. The encoded protein is CASSEGQGFYEQYF. The full variable domain, with the rest looked up from reference TRBV7-2 and TRBJ2-7, is GAGVSQSPSNKVTEKGKDVELRCDPISGHTALYWYRQSLGQGLEFLIYFQGNSAPDKSGLPSDRFSAERTGGSVSTLTIQRTQQEDSAVYLCASSEGQGFYEQYFGPGTRLTVT.

V and J are TRBV29-1 and TRBJ2-2, with a possible D match to TRBD2 (5 bases). This CDR3 contains 14 residues. Trimming pared 8 bases from V and 0 bases from J, leaving 13 bases between. Germline V gene lookup returns CDR1 SQVTM and CDR2 ANQGSEA. The CDR3 protein is CSTSEGSNTGELFF. The CDR3 DNA follows: TGCAGCACCTCCGAGGGTTCGAACACCGGGGAGCTGTTTTTT.

This clone has more than one count but fewer than ten. The chain uses TRBV6-1 and TRBJ2-1, with D tentatively TRBD1 (6 bases). Germline values: CDR1 MNHNS, CDR2 SASEGT. This CDR3 has 14 amino acids. Trimming left V 5 bases short and J 8 bases short, with 16 bases between. CDR3 loop: CASSSRGVSDEQFF. The CDR3 DNA sequence: TGTGCCAGCAGTTCCAGGGGTGTTAGCGATGAGCAGTTCTTC.

The chain carries TRBV5-1 and TRBJ2-1, with 7 nucleotides matching TRBD2. V was clipped by 2 bases and J by 6 bases; unmatched bases: 8. Germline lookup yields CDR1 SGHRS and CDR2 YFSETQ. This CDR3 contains 15 residues. The CDR3 is CASSLAAGVTNEQFF. The DNA of the CDR3 is TGCGCCAGCAGCTTAGCCGCGGGAGTAACCAATGAGCAGTTCTTC.

This clone was counted only a few times. The chain is built from TRBV28 and TRBJ2-7; 9 bases agree with TRBD2. The CDR3 extends over 15 amino acids. Per the germline V gene, CDR1 is MDHEN and CDR2 is SYDVKM. The V and J ends lost 5 bases and 6 bases, in that order; junction bases with no gene match: 11. CDR3 nucleotides: TGTGCCAGCAGTCCCCCTGCTAGCGGGATAGGCGAGCAGTACTTC. Residues: CASSPPASGIGEQYF.

This chain joins TRBV4-3 and TRBJ1-2; D is ambiguous. The CDR3 consists of 15 residues. Trimming removed 0 bases from V and 4 bases from J, with 12 bases in between. Germline lookup yields CDR1 LGHNA and CDR2 YSLEER. CDR3 sequence (DNA): TGCGCCAGCAGCCAAGAACGCGATGGTCTCTATGGCTACACCTTC. Amino acids: CASSQERDGLYGYTF.

This chain joins TRBV5-1 and TRBJ1-1, with 7 bases matching TRBD1. CDR1 is SGHRS, CDR2 YFSETQ, per germline. The V segment lost 4 bases and the J segment 7 bases; nucleotides outside the gene matches: 7. The CDR3 sequence is 13 residues long. The CDR3 reads CASSAGTELEAFF. CDR3 DNA sequence: TGCGCCAGCAGCGCGGGGACAGAACTTGAAGCTTTCTTT.

This clone was detected only a few times. The chain employs TRBV6-1 and TRBJ1-2; 10 positions agree with TRBD1. The CDR3 loop spans 13 amino acids. V gave up 6 bases and J gave up 2 bases; unmatched junction bases: 0. CDR1 is MNHNS, CDR2 SASEGT, per germline. Here the CDR3 DNA reads TGTGCCAGCAGGGGACAGGGGAACTATGGCTACACCTTC. Translation: CASRGQGNYGYTF.

The chain employs TRBV2 and TRBJ2-7; 16 nucleotides line up with TRBD2. Losses at the gene ends were 6 bases for V and 1 base for J; bases not matched to a gene: 12. Germline V gene lookup returns CDR1 SNHLY and CDR2 FYNNEI. The CDR3 runs 19 residues. CDR3 nucleotide sequence: TGTGCCAGCAGCGACCTGGGGACTAGCGGGAGGGCCCCATCCTACGAGCAGTACTTC. This gives the protein CASSDLGTSGRAPSYEQYF.

The sample holds a few counts of this clone. V and J are TRBV30 and TRBJ1-4; 7 bases map to TRBD1. CDR1 is GTSNPN, CDR2 SVGIG, per germline (reference sequence). This CDR3 has 13 residues. With V trimmed by 3 bases and J by 5 bases, 3 bases remained unmatched. This CDR3 is CAWRQGPNEKLFF. As DNA, the CDR3 is TGTGCCTGGAGACAGGGGCCCAATGAAAAACTGTTTTTT.

The V gene is TRBV29-1, the J gene TRBJ2-3, with 8 positions matching TRBD2. The germline CDR1 and CDR2 sequences are SQVTM and ANQGSEA. CDR3 length equals 14 residues. V was pared by 7 bases and J by 0 bases, with 6 bases of the junction left unmatched. In DNA, the CDR3 is TGCAGCGCCGCCCGGACTAGCAGCACAGATACGCAGTATTTT. This encodes CSAARTSSTDTQYF.

The V gene is TRBV28, the J gene TRBJ2-7; 9 positions match TRBD2. Germline CDR1 is MDHEN and CDR2 is SYDVKM. The J segment lost 5 bases and the V segment lost 6 bases, leaving 11 bases of the junction unmatched. The CDR3 length is 15 residues. The CDR3 DNA sequence: TGTGCCAGCAGCCTGGCGGGAGGGCGAACCGACGAGCAGTACTTC. Encoded protein: CASSLAGGRTDEQYF.

This sequence joins TRBV6-1 and TRBJ2-3, with 10 bases matching TRBD1. The CDR3 loop spans 15 amino acids. The junction had 6 bases not matched to a gene; V was cut back by 7 bases and J by 2 bases. The germline gives CDR1 MNHNS, CDR2 SASEGT. This chain's CDR3 is CASNGQGGDTDTQYF. The CDR3 region has the DNA TGTGCCAGCAACGGACAGGGGGGGGACACAGATACGCAGTATTTT.